Below, 18 T cell receptor beta chains from the same sample are listed, as sequenced in a study of shared clonotypes between healthy human individuals. Clones were read by immunoSEQ multiplex PCR, and TCRdb kept only the in-frame ones, dropping some. The sample carries millions of clones, approximately 90% recorded once. Sequences were obtained from naive CD4+ T cells sorted from blood. Subset: CD45RA+ positively selected. The receptor set was obtained from a young man in good health.

V gene TRBV7-8 combines with J gene TRBJ2-7; 8 bases fit TRBD2. The CDR3 has 16 residues. V gave up 5 bases and J gave up 5 bases; unmatched junction bases: 14. CDR1 is SGHVS, CDR2 FQNEAQ, per germline. DNA of the CDR3: TGTGCCAGCAGCGCGCTGCCTGGCGGGGGGTTCGACGAGCAGTACTTC. It codes for CASSALPGGGFDEQYF.

V gene TRBV5-4 combines with J gene TRBJ2-7, with 9 bases aligning to TRBD1. The CDR3 consists of 16 residues. Germline assignment: CDR1 SGHNT and CDR2 YYREEE (reference sequence). V gave up 1 base and J gave up 0 bases; unmatched junction bases: 5. The CDR3 DNA is TGTGCCAGCAGCTTGAAGGGACAGGGTAGCTCCTACGAGCAGTACTTC. Its translation is CASSLKGQGSSYEQYF.

Note on this clone: Other nucleotide sequences from this sample produce the same CDR3. This chain links TRBV6-1 with TRBJ1-4; 7 nucleotides align to TRBD1. Germline lookup yields CDR1 MNHNS and CDR2 SASEGT. Unmatched junction bases numbered 4, after V lost 5 bases and J lost 4 bases. CDR3 length: 14 amino acids. CDR3 coding DNA: TGTGCCAGCAGTTCCGGGACAGATAATGAAAAACTGTTTTTT. Translated: CASSSGTDNEKLFF.

The rearrangement uses TRBV10-3 and TRBJ1-2, with D unresolved. Trimming left V 9 bases short and J 4 bases short, with 12 bases between. The CDR3 is made up of 12 amino acids. Germline V CDR1 and CDR2: ENHRY, SYGVKD. CDR3 sequence (DNA): TGTGCCATTTCAAAGGGAAGCTATGGCTACACCTTC. This translates into CAISKGSYGYTF.

Of note for this clone: The same CDR3 also results from other DNA sequences found in this sample. The chain combines TRBV4-1 with TRBJ2-3; D gene uncertain. Germline CDR1 and CDR2: MGHRA and YSYEKL. V lost 0 bases and J 5 bases, leaving 6 bases between the germline ends. The CDR3 is 13 residues long. The CDR3 region is CASSQDPGDTQYF. CDR3 nucleotide sequence: TGCGCCAGCAGCCAAGATCCAGGAGATACGCAGTATTTT.

The chain is built from TRBV4-1 and TRBJ2-7; 9 nucleotides align to TRBD1. The CDR3 extends over 16 amino acids. The ends lost 0 bases at V and 3 bases at J; junction bases unmatched: 6. CDR1 is MGHRA and CDR2 is YSYEKL in the germline V gene. In DNA, the CDR3 is TGCGCCAGCAGCCAAGAGGGGGAGACAGGGGGCTACGAGCAGTACTTC. Its protein is CASSQEGETGGYEQYF.

The rearrangement uses TRBV7-2 and TRBJ2-2, with D possibly called TRBD1 or TRBD2 (5 bases each). The V end was cut by 4 bases, the J end by 11 bases, with 14 bases between. The germline CDR1 and CDR2 sequences are SGHTA and FQGNSA. CDR3 size: 13 residues. In nucleotides, the CDR3 is TGTGCCAGCAGCTACCGTGAGGGGCGTGAGCTGTTTTTT. Translating it yields CASSYREGRELFF. The variable domain in full, completed from reference TRBV7-2 and TRBJ2-2, reads GAGVSQSPSNKVTEKGKDVELRCDPISGHTALYWYRQSLGQGLEFLIYFQGNSAPDKSGLPSDRFSAERTGGSVSTLTIQRTQQEDSAVYLCASSYREGRELFFGEGSRLTVL.

The J gene is TRBJ2-1, the V gene TRBV5-1; D unresolved. Per germline, CDR1 SGHRS and CDR2 YFSETQ. The CDR3 runs 12 residues. Deletions cut 5 bases from V and 5 bases from J, with 8 bases between. As DNA, the CDR3 is TGCGCCAGCAGGTACGCTGACAATGAGCAGTTCTTC. Translation gives CASRYADNEQFF.

V gene TRBV6-1 combines with J gene TRBJ2-6; TRBD1 is a possible D gene (6 bases). Germline V gene lookup returns CDR1 MNHNS and CDR2 SASEGT. V was clipped by 1 base and J by 3 bases, with 10 bases between them. The CDR3 is 16 residues long. CDR3 sequence (DNA): TGTGCCAGCAGTGAAGGGTGGGGGCATGGGGCCAACGTCCTGACTTTC. The encoded protein is CASSEGWGHGANVLTF.

The chain links TRBV5-8 to TRBJ1-6; D gene unclear. The CDR3 loop spans 14 amino acids. Trimming cost V 1 base and J 5 bases, with 7 bases left between them. The germline V gene has CDR1 SGHTS and CDR2 YDEGEE. The CDR3 region has the DNA TGTGCCAGCAGCTTGACAGCAAATAATTCACCCCTCCACTTT. Protein sequence: CASSLTANNSPLHF.

V and J are TRBV18 and TRBJ2-7; tentatively, D is TRBD2 (6 bases). Germline loops: CDR1 KGHSH, CDR2 LQKENI. The length of the CDR3 is 15 residues. Trimming removed 0 bases from V and 3 bases from J, with 12 bases in between. CDR3 amino acids: CASSPPAGSHYEQYF. As DNA, the CDR3 is TGTGCCAGCTCACCACCAGCCGGGAGCCACTACGAGCAGTACTTC.

This chain uses TRBV7-9 with TRBJ2-5; 7 bases agree with TRBD1. Germline V gives CDR1 SEHNR, CDR2 FQNEAQ (reference sequence). V was pared by 5 bases and J by 2 bases, with 5 bases of the junction left unmatched. The CDR3 runs to 14 residues. The CDR3 spells CASSVTTGQETQYF. In DNA, the CDR3 is TGTGCCAGCAGCGTAACGACAGGGCAAGAGACCCAGTACTTC.

V and J are TRBV10-3 and TRBJ1-2; TRBD1 matches 8 bases. Germline V lookup: CDR1 ENHRY, CDR2 SYGVKD. CDR3 length equals 14 residues. The V and J ends lost 6 bases and 6 bases, in that order; junction bases with no gene match: 9. Here the CDR3 reads CAIRGQAVWDGYTF. CDR3 coding DNA: TGTGCCATCAGGGGACAGGCGGTTTGGGATGGCTACACCTTC.

The chain combines TRBV6-5 with TRBJ1-6, with a tentative D call TRBD1 (5 bases). Germline-derived CDR1 and CDR2 are MNHEY and SVGAGI. This CDR3 has 15 amino acids. V was cut by 7 bases and J by 10 bases, with 20 bases left in between. CDR3 nucleotides: TGTGCCAGCACCCAGGGTGGCCTCGGGGTATCACCCCTCCACTTT. Translated: CASTQGGLGVSPLHF.

The rearrangement links TRBV7-8 to TRBJ2-7, with TRBD2 matching over 10 bases. The V gene end was trimmed by 4 bases and the J gene end by 1 base; junction bases not matched to a gene: 10. CDR1 and CDR2 from the germline V gene are SGHVS and FQNEAQ. This CDR3 is built from 17 residues. The CDR3 loop reads CASSSLAGVIKSYEQYF. CDR3 bases: TGTGCCAGCAGCTCCCTAGCGGGAGTCATTAAATCCTACGAGCAGTACTTC.

The chain combines TRBV4-1 with TRBJ1-4; D gene uncertain. In germline, CDR1 is MGHRA, CDR2 YSYEKL. Between the trimmed V and J ends, which lost 4 bases and 8 bases, there was a span of 2 bases. The CDR3 sequence is 10 residues long. The CDR3 bases are TGCGCCAGCAGCCGAGAAAAACTGTTTTTT. It yields the protein CASSREKLFF.

The CDR3 DNA is TGCAGCGTGGGGGGGACCAATGGCTACACCTTC. Amino acid sequence: CSVGGTNGYTF. The rearrangement joins TRBV29-1 to TRBJ1-2; the D gene is possibly TRBD1 (5 bases). The CDR3 runs 11 residues. V was cut by 6 bases and J by 6 bases, with 11 bases left in between. Germline V CDR1 and CDR2: SQVTM, ANQGSEA.

The chain recombines TRBV5-1 with TRBJ1-3, with a weak D call TRBD1 (6 bases). The CDR3 runs 15 residues. Germline-derived CDR1 and CDR2 are SGHRS and YFSETQ. V dropped 4 bases and J dropped 2 bases, with 13 bases sitting between them. CDR3 in amino acids: CASSPEAGAGNTIYF. The CDR3 coding sequence is TGCGCCAGCAGCCCGGAGGCAGGGGCTGGAAACACCATATATTTT.